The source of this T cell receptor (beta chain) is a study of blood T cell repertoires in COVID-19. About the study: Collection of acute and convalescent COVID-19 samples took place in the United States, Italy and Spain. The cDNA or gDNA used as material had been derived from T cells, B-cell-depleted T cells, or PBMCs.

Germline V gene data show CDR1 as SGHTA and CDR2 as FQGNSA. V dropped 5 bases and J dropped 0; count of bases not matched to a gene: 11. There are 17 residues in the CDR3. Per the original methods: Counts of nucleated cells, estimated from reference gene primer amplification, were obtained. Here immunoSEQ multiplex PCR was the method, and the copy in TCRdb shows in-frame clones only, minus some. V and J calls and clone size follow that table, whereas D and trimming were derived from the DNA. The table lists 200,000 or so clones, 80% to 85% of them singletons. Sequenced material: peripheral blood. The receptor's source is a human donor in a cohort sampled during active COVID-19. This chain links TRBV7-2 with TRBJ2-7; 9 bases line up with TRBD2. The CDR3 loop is CASSRRLAATFSYEQYF. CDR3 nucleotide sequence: TGTGCCAGCAGCCGCCGACTAGCGGCCACGTTCTCCTACGAGCAGTACTTC.